A single T cell receptor (beta chain) is shown here with its context. In its sample, this clonotype was seen many times. The specificity of this receptor is unknown. Per-nucleotide qualities are absent, and no much larger clonotype sits a single base away. For the sorted-subset TCR libraries, the starting material was 750,000 to 1,000,000 sorted CD4+ or CD8+ T cells. Multiple sclerosis patients were enrolled in a US clinical protocol under which disease progression was evaluated by magnetic resonance imaging. Peripheral blood underwent Ficoll-Hypaque density gradient centrifugation to isolate PBMCs, which were then cryopreserved in liquid nitrogen. Paired sorted CD4+ and CD8+ subsets came from healthy controls, HAM/TSP patients and MS patients. The trim is 1 base for V and 6 bases for J, with a gap of 16 bases between the germline ends. As encoded in the germline V gene, CDR1 is SGHVS while CDR2 is FNYEAQ. There are 16 amino acids in the CDR3, from cysteine to phenylalanine inclusive. The DNA shown is the 48-base CDR3, in frame from base 1.

This record comes from a study of neurological immune-mediated disorders (dated 2019 in TCRdb). At the level of the whole study: Among the approximately 35 multiple sclerosis patients, relapsing-remitting MS accounted for around 31 and secondary progressive MS accounted for 3. The cohort comprised some 71 subjects: roughly 14 HAM/TSP patients, 34 multiple sclerosis patients and about 20 healthy controls. The study compared peripheral blood TCR-beta repertoires of HTLV-I-associated myelopathy (HAM/TSP) patients, multiple sclerosis patients and healthy controls using UMI-based sequencing. The approximately 98 TCR-beta libraries included longitudinal samples, technical triplicates and paired sorted CD4+ and CD8+ T-cell subsets alongside PBMC samples. Findings and caveats that apply to the study as a whole: The highest TCR clonal expansion was observed in HAM/TSP patients, whereas the lowest was observed in MS patients, even when compared with healthy controls. The MS cluster was not associated with any clinical or MRI features, and the authors stated that larger cohorts are needed. Repertoires from 18 of 34 MS patients were grouped by phylogenetic analysis into a cluster of related CDR3 sequences, suggesting a possible repertoire-level signature. Across subjects, expanded clones never shared an identical CDR3 amino acid sequence, which suggests that the TCR-beta repertoires in every group were private.

To synthesize cDNA, template-switch 5'RACE was performed with a primer carrying a 10-nucleotide random unique molecular identifier so that each TCR transcript was tagged. Every sequencing run covered 15-18 subjects and yielded more than 160 million TCR-beta sequences. The RNeasy kit was used for extraction of total RNA. The KAPA Real-time Library Amplification kit was used to amplify TCR-beta VDJ regions with primers targeting the TCR constant region and the 5'RACE anchor. Sample indexes and Illumina adaptors were added in a first PCR, after which library yield was increased in a second PCR. After Ampure bead purification, the TCR product of roughly 650 bp was size-selected on a 2% E-gel SizeSelection system. Before pooling, library quality was checked on a Bioanalyzer, concentration was measured with Qubit, and libraries were quantified with the Kapa Library Quantification kit. Libraries were sequenced paired-end 2 x 150 bp on an Illumina HiSeq 2500. To increase sequence diversity, about 23-30% phiX was spiked into each library pool. Processing in the source paper ran as follows. The UMI-based MiGEC pipeline processed quality-filtered reads and removed over 85% of raw TCR sequences during error correction. VDJ genes were aligned to IMGT germline references, and clonotypes were defined by unique CDR3 amino acid sequence plus V-J genes. Clonal expansion, Shannon diversity and CDR3 relatedness were evaluated with VDJtools (CalcPairwiseDistances, ClusterSamples), while phylogenetic trees were built in CLCbio workbench. Using coefficient-of-variation modelling across technical triplicates, the study counted a clone as expanded if it had at least 8 unique UMIs. The public sequencing data were trimmed at Q25 with fastp and processed into clonotypes with MiXCR by TCRdb, which kept only in-frame beta chains. Every CDR3 protein is listed once, alongside the most common genes and DNA of its rows. None of the V and J calls come from the authors' own analysis; TCRdb made them. This sample has 45,000 to 55,000 distinct CDR3 sequences in its table, and about 5.6% of those were observed once. The leading ten clones occupy approximately 1.5% of the sample.

The chain is assembled from TRBV7-6 and TRBJ2-1; no D gene can be assigned with confidence. Specimen: CD4+ T cells from blood. The clonotype was recovered from a woman between 18 and 29 years old with multiple sclerosis. The CDR3 region has the sequence CASSLVGAPGSNEQFF. The nucleotide sequence reads as follows: TGTGCCAGCAGCTTAGTCGGAGCCCCAGGAAGCAATGAGCAGTTCTTC.